This TCR beta chain appears in the sequencing data of a study of blood T cells in healthy people across ages. Study outcomes and limitations: The CMV status of each donor remained undetermined, and this could have confounded shifts in expanded clonotypes.

PCR was performed a second time for 7 to 11 cycles using a sample-barcoded 5' primer and a J-beta primer mix. Via MiXCR, TCRdb re-called the 5' RACE reads, giving one row per CDR3 protein. The sample yields about 1.8 million distinct CDR3 sequences, 49% seen once. Trimming pared 4 bases from V and 4 bases from J, leaving 2 bases between. The CDR3 has 11 amino acids. The germline V gene has CDR1 MNHEY and CDR2 SVGEGT. This clonotype was seen repeatedly, ten times or more. Antigen unknown. The source is a woman aged 40 to 50 in good health. The material sequenced was blood. The V gene is TRBV6-2 or TRBV6-3, the J gene TRBJ2-1; D gene uncertain. CDR3 region: CASSWYNEQFF. The CDR3 DNA reads as TGTGCCAGCAGTTGGTACAATGAGCAGTTCTTC.